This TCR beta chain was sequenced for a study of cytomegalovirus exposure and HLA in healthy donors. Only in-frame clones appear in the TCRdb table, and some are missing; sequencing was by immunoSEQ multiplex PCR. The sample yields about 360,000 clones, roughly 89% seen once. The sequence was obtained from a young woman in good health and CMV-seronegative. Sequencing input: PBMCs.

The CDR3 region has the DNA TGTGCCAGCAGCCAACCACGACAGGGTGCTGCTGAAGCTTTCTTT. It is translated as CASSQPRQGAAEAFF. V and J are TRBV7-9 and TRBJ1-1, with 7 bases lining up with TRBD1. The ends lost 5 bases at V and 6 bases at J; junction bases unmatched: 12. The CDR3 is made up of 15 amino acids. Germline V gene lookup returns CDR1 SEHNR and CDR2 FQNEAQ (reference sequence).